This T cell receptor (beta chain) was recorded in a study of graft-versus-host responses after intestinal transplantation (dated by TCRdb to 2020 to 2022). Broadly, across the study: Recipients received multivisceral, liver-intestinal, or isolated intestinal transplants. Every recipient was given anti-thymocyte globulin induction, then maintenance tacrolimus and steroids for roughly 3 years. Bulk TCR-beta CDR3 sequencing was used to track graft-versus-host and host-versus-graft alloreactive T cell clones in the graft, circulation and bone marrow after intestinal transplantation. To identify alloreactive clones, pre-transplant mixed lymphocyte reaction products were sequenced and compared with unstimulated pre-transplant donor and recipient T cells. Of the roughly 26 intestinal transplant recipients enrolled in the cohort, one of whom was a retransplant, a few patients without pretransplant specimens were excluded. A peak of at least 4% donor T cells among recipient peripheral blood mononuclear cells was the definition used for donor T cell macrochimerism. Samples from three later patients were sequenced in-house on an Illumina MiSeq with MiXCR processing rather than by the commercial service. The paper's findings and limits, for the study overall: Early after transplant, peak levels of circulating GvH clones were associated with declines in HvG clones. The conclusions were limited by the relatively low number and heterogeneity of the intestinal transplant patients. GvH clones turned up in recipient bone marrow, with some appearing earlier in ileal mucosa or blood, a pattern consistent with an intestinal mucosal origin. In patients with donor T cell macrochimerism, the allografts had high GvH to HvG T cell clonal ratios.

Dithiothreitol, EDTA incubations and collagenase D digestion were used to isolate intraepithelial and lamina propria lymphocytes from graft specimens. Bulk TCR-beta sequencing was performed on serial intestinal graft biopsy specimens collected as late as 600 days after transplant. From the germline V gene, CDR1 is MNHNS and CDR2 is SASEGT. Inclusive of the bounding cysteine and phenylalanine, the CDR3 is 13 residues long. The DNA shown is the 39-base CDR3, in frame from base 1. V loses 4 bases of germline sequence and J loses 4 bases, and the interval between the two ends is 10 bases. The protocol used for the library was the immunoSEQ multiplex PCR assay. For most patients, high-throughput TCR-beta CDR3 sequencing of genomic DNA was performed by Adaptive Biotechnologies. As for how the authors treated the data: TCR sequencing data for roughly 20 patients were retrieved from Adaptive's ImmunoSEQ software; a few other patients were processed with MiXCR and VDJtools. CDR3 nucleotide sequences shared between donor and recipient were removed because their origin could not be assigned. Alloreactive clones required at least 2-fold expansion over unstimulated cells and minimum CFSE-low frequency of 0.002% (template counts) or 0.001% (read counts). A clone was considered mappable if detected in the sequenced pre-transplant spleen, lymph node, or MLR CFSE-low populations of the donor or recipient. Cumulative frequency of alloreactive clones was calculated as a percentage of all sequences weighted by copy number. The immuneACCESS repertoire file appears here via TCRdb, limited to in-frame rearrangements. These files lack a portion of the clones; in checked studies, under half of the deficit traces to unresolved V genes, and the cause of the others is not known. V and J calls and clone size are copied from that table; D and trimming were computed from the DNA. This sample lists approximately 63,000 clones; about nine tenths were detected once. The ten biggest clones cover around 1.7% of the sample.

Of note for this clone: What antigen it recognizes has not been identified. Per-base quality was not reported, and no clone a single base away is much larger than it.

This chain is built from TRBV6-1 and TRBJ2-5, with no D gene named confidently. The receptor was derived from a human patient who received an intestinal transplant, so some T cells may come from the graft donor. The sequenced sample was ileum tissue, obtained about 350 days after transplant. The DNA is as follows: TGTGCCAGCAGTGTTTCCCCTAGAGAGACCCAGTACTTC. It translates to CASSVSPRETQYF.